This TCR beta chain derives from a study of patients and donors after allogeneic stem cell transplantation. This clonotype showed up just a few times. Via MiXCR, TCRdb re-called the RT-PCR reads, giving one row per CDR3 protein. The table has approximately 410,000 distinct CDR3 sequences, under 20% seen once; the top ten hold over 6%. This CDR3 is 12 amino acids long. Germline loops: CDR1 KGHSH, CDR2 LQKENI. The V gene lost 3 bases and the J gene lost 4 bases, with 7 bases spanning the gap. The clonotype was recovered from a human donor who was either an allogeneic HSCT recipient or a stem cell or donor lymphocyte infusion donor (not recorded which). It is not recorded whose cells these are; they may come from a transplant donor. The material sequenced was blood, either unsorted or a sorted T cell fraction (not recorded which). V usage is TRBV18 and J usage is TRBJ2-7; D not resolved. CDR3 sequence: CASSPPGYEQYF. CDR3 DNA sequence: TGTGCCAGCTCACCGCCTGGGTACGAGCAGTACTTC.